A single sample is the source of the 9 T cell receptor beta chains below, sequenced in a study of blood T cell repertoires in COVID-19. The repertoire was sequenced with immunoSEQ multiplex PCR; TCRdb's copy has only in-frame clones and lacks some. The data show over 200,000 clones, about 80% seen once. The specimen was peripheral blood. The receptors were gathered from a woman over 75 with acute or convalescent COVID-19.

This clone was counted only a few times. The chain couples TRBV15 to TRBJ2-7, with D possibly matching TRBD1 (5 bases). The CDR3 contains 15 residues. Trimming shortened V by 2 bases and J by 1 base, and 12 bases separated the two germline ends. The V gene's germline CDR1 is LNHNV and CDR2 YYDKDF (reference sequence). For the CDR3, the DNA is TGTGCCACCAGCAGACGCGAAGACAGATCCTACGAGCAGTACTTC. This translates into CATSRREDRSYEQYF.

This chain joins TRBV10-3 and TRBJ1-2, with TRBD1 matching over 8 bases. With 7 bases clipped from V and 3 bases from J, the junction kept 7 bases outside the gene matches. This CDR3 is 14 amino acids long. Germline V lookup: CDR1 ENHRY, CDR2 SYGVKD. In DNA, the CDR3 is TGTGCCATCACCTCCGGACAGGGAGACTATGGCTACACCTTC. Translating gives CAITSGQGDYGYTF.

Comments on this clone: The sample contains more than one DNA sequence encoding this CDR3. CDR3: CASSTWTGSSYEQYF. CDR3 nucleotide sequence: TGCGCCAGCAGCACCTGGACAGGGAGCTCCTACGAGCAGTACTTC. The V and J genes are TRBV5-1 and TRBJ2-7; 8 bases map to TRBD1. With V trimmed by 4 bases and J by 0 bases, 6 bases remained unmatched. The CDR3 is 15 residues long. The germline V gene encodes CDR1 SGHRS and CDR2 YFSETQ.

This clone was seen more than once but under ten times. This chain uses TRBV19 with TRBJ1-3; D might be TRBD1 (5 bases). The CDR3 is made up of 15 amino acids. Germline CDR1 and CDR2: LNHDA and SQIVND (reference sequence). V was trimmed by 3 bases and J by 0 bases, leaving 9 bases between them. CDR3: CASSILTDSGNTIYF. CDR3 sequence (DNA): TGTGCCAGTAGTATCTTGACAGACTCTGGAAACACCATATATTTT.

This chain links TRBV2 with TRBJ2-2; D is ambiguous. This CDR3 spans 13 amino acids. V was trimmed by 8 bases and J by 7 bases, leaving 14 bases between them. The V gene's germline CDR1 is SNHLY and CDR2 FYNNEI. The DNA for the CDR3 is TGTGCCAGCTCCCGCGAAAAATACGGGGAGCTGTTTTTT. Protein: CASSREKYGELFF.

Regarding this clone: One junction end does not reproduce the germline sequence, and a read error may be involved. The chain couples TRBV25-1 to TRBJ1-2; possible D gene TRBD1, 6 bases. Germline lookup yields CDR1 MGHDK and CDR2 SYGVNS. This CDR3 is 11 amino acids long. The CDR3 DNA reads TGTGCCAGCAGTGGGTCACGGGGGGCAGACTTC. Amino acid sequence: CASSGSRGADF.

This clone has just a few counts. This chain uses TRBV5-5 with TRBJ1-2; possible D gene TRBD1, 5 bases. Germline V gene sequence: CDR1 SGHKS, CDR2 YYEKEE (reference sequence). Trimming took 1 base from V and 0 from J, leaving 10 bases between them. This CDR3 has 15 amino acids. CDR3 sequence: CASSLNSGANYGYTF. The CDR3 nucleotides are TGTGCCAGCAGCTTGAATTCGGGGGCTAACTATGGCTACACCTTC.

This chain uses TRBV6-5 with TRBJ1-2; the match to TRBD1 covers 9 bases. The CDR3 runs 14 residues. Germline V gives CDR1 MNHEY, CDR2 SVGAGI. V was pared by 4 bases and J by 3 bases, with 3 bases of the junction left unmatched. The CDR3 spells CASSLRDRDYGYTF. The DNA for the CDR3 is TGTGCCAGCAGTTTGCGGGACAGGGACTATGGCTACACCTTC.

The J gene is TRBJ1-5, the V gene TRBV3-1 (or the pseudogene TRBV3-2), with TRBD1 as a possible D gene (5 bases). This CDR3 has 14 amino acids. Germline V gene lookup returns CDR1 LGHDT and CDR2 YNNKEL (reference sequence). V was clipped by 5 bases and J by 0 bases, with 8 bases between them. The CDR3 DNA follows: TGTGCCAGCAGCTTCACAGGTAGCAATCAGCCCCAGCATTTT. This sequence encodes CASSFTGSNQPQHF.